This T cell receptor (beta chain) was sequenced in a study of T cell responses to AZD1222 COVID-19 vaccine. Study-level points and caveats: Only six people who got AZD1222 tested seropositive at baseline. Repertoires were obtained solely post-peak T cell response.

Concerning this clone itself: The target antigen is unknown.

Germline V gene data show CDR1 as SGHTA and CDR2 as FQGNSA. V was clipped by 2 bases and J by 4 bases, with 12 bases between them. The CDR3 length is 15 residues. Sequencing was performed with immunoSEQ multiplex PCR; in TCRdb, only in-frame clones are kept and a portion is missing. The sample lists about 99,000 clones, about 85% occurring once. V is TRBV7-2 and J is TRBJ2-1; D may be TRBD1 or TRBD2 (5 bases each). This TCR derives from an adult in good health. The sample was peripheral blood, taken on day 0 of AZD1222 vaccination. The CDR3 DNA is TGTGCCAGCAGCTTACGGGACGGTACTTACAATGAGCAGTTCTTC. This sequence encodes CASSLRDGTYNEQFF.